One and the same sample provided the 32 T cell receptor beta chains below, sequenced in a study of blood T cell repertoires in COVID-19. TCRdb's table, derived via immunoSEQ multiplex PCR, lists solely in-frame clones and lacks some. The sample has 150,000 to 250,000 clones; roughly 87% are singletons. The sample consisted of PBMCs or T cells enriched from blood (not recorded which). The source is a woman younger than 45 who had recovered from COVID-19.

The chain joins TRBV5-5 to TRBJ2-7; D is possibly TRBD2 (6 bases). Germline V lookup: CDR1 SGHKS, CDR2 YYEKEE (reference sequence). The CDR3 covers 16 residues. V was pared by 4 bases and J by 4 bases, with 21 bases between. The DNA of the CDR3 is TGTGCCAGCAGCACCAGAGTGGGAGGAGAGAATTACGAGCAGTACTTC. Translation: CASSTRVGGENYEQYF.

This chain's CDR3 is CASSQPGLDGINYGYTF. The CDR3 DNA reads as TGTGCCAGCAGCCAACCGGGACTCGACGGGATTAACTATGGCTACACCTTC. The chain carries TRBV7-9 and TRBJ1-2; tentatively, D is TRBD1 (5 bases). Trimming pared 5 bases from V and 1 base from J, leaving 20 bases between. Germline loops: CDR1 SEHNR, CDR2 FQNEAQ (reference sequence). CDR3 size: 17 residues. The whole variable domain, remainder taken from reference TRBV7-9 and TRBJ1-2, is DTGVSQNPRHKITKRGQNVTFRCDPISEHNRLYWYRQTLGQGPEFLTYFQNEAQLEKSRLLSDRFSAERPKGSFSTLEIQRTEQGDSAMYLCASSQPGLDGINYGYTFGSGTRLTVV.

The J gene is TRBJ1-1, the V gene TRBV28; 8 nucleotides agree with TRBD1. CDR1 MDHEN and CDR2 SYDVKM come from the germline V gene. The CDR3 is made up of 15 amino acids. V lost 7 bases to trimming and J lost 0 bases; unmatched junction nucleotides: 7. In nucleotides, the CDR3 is TGTGCCAGCATTAAGGGACAGGACTTGAACACTGAAGCTTTCTTT. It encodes CASIKGQDLNTEAFF.

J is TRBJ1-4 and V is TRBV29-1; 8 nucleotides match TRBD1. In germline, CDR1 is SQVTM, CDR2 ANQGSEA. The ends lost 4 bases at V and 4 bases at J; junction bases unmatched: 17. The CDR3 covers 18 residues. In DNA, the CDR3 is TGCAGCGTTGTAGCAGGGGGCCGGGGTTCGGCCAATAATGAAAAACTGTTTTTT. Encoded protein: CSVVAGGRGSANNEKLFF.

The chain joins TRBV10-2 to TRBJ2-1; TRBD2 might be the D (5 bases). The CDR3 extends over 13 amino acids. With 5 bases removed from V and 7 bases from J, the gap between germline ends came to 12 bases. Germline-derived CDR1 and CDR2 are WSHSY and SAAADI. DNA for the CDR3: TGCGCCAGCAGTCCCGGACTCCTAAATGAGCAGTTCTTC. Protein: CASSPGLLNEQFF.

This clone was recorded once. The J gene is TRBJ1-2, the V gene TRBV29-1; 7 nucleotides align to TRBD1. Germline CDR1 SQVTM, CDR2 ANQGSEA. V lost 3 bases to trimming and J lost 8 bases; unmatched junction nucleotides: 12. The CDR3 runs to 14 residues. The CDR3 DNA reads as TGCAGCGTTGACAGGACAGGTATTAAGGAAGGCTACACCTTC. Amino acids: CSVDRTGIKEGYTF.

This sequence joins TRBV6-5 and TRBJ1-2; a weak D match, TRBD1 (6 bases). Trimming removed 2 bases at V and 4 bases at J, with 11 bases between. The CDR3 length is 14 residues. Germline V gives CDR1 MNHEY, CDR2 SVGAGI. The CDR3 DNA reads TGTGCCAGCAGTTACAGTCAGGGGCCCTATGGCTACACCTTC. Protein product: CASSYSQGPYGYTF.

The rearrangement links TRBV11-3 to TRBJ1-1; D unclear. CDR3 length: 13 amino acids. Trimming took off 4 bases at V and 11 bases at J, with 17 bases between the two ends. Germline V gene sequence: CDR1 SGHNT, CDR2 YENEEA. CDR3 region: CASSSPSVELAFF. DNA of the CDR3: TGTGCCAGCAGCTCCCCCTCTGTCGAGTTGGCTTTCTTT.

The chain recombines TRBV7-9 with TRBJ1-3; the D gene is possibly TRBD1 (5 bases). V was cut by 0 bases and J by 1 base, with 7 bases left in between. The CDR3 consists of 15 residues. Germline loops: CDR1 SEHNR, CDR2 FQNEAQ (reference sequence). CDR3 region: CASSLAGTSGNTIYF. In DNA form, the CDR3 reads TGTGCCAGCAGCTTAGCCGGGACTTCTGGAAACACCATATATTTT.

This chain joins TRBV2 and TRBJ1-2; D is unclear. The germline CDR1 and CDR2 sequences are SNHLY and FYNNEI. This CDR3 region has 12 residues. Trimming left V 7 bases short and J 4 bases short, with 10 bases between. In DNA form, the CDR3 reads TGTGCCAGCATGCACACCTCCTATGGCTACACCTTC. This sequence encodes CASMHTSYGYTF. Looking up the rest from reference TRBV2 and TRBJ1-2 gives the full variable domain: EPEVTQTPSHQVTQMGQEVILRCVPISNHLYFYWYRQILGQKVEFLVSFYNNEISEKSEIFDDQFSVERPDGSNFTLKIRSTKLEDSAMYFCASMHTSYGYTFGSGTRLTVV.

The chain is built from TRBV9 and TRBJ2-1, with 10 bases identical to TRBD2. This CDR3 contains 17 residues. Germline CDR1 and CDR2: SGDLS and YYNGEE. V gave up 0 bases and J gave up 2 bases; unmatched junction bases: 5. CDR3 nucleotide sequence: TGTGCCAGCAGCGTAGCTAGCGGGAGTACGACCTACAATGAGCAGTTCTTC. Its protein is CASSVASGSTTYNEQFF.

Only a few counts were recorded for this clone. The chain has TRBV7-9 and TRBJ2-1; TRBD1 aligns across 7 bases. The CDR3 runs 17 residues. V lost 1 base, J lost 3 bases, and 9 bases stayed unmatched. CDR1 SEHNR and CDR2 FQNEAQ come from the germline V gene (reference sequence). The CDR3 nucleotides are TGTGCCAGCAGCTTAGAGGGCCCGCGACAGGGCTACAATGAGCAGTTCTTC. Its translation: CASSLEGPRQGYNEQFF.

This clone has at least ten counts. In DNA, the CDR3 is TGTGCCAGCAGGACAGGTGATTCCACAGATACGCAGTATTTT. Translation gives CASRTGDSTDTQYF. The chain employs TRBV11-3 and TRBJ2-3, with D tentatively TRBD1 (6 bases). Per the germline V gene, CDR1 is SGHNT and CDR2 is YENEEA. The CDR3 spans 14 residues. V was clipped by 6 bases and J by 2 bases, with 12 bases between them.

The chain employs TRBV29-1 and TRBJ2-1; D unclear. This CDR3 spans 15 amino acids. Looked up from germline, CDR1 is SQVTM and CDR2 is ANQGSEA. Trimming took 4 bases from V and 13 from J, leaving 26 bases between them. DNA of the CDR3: TGCAGCGTTGGGCCCCCCCGTGGGCGCGTAACGGAACAGTTCTTC. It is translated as CSVGPPRGRVTEQFF.

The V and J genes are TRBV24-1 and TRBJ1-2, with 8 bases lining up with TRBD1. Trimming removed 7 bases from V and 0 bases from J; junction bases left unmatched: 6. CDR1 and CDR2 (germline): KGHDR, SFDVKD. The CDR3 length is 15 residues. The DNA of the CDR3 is TGTGCCACCAGCATGGGACAGGCTGCTAACTATGGCTACACCTTC. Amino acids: CATSMGQAANYGYTF.

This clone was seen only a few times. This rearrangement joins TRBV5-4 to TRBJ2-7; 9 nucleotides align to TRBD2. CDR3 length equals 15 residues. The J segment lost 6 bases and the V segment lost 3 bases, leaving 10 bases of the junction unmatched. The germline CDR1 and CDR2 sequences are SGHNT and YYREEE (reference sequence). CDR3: CASSSEIAGVAEQYF. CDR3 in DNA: TGTGCCAGCAGCTCCGAGATAGCGGGAGTGGCCGAGCAGTACTTC.

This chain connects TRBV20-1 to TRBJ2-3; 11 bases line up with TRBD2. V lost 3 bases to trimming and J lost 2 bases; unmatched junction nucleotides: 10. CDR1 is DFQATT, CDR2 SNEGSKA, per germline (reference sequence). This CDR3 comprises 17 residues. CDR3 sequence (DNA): TGCAGTGCTAGTAACCGGGAACTAGCGGGGGCCACAGATACGCAGTATTTT. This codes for CSASNRELAGATDTQYF.

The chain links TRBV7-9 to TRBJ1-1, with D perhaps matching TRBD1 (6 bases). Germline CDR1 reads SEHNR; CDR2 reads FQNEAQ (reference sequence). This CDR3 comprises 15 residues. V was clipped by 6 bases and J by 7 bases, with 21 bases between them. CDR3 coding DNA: TGTGCCAGCAGTATATCCACGCCAGGGGTTGGTGAAGCTTTCTTT. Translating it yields CASSISTPGVGEAFF.

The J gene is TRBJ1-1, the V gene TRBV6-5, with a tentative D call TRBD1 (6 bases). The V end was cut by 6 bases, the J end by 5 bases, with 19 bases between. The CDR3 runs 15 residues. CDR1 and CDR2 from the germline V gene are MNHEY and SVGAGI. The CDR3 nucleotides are TGTGCCAGCAGGAGCTCAGGGGCCGGTTGGACTGAAGCTTTCTTT. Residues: CASRSSGAGWTEAFF.

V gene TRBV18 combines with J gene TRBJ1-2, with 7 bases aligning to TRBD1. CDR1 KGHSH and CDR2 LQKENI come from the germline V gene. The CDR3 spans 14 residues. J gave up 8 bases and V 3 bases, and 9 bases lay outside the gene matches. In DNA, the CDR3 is TGTGCCAGCTCACCCCCAGGACAGGTTGAGGGCTACACCTTC. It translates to CASSPPGQVEGYTF.

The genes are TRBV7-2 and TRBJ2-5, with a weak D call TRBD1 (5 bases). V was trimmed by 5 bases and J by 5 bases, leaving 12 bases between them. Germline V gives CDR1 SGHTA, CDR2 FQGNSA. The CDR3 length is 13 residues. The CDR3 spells CASSPDRGETQYF. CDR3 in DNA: TGTGCCAGCAGCCCCGACAGAGGCGAGACCCAGTACTTC.

CDR3 in DNA: TGTGCCAGCAGTGACGGGACTAGCCCAGATACGCAGTATTTT. Protein sequence: CASSDGTSPDTQYF. The chain uses TRBV6-4 and TRBJ2-3, with 9 bases matching TRBD2. The junction had 1 base not matched to a gene; V was cut back by 2 bases and J by 4 bases. There are 14 residues in the CDR3. Germline CDR1 reads MRHNA; CDR2 reads SNTAGT.

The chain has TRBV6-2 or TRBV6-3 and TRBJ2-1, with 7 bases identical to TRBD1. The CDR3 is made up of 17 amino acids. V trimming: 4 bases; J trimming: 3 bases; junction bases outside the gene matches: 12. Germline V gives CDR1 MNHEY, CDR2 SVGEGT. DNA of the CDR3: TGTGCCAGCAGTTCAATCCGACAGGGCCACCGCTACAATGAGCAGTTCTTC. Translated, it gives CASSSIRQGHRYNEQFF.

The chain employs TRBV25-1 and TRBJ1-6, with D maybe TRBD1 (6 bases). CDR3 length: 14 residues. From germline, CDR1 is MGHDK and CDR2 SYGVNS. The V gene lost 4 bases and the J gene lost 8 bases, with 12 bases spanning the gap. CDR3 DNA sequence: TGTGCCAGCAGTGGGGACATTTCGGATTCACCCCTCCACTTT. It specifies CASSGDISDSPLHF.

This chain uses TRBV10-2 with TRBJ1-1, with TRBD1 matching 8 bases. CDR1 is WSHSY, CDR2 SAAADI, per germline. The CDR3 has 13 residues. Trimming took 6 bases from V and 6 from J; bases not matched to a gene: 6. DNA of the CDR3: TGCGCCAGCAGGGGGCAGGGGGCAGCTGAAGCTTTCTTT. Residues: CASRGQGAAEAFF.

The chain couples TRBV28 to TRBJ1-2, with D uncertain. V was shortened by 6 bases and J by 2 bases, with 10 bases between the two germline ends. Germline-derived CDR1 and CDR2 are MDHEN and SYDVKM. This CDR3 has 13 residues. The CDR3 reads CASRLTANYGYTF. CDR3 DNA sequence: TGTGCCAGCAGGTTAACAGCCAACTATGGCTACACCTTC.

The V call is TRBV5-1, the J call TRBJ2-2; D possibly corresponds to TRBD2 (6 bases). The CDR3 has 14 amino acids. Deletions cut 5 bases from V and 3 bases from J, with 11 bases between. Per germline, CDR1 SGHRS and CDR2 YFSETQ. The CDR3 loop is CASRRGGDTGELFF. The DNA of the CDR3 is TGCGCCAGCAGACGAGGAGGGGACACCGGGGAGCTGTTTTTT.

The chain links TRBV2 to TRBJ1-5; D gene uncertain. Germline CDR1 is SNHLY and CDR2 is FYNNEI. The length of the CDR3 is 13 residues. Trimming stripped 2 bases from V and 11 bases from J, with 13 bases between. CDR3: CASSEISRGTQHF. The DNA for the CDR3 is TGTGCCAGCAGTGAAATTTCCCGGGGAACCCAGCATTTT.

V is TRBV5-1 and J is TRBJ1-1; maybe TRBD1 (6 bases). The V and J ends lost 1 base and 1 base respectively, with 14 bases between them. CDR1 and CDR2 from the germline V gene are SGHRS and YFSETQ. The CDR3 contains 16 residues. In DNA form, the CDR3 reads TGCGCCAGCAGCTTGCAGCAGGGGCGAGGGAACACTGAAGCTTTCTTT. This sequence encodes CASSLQQGRGNTEAFF.

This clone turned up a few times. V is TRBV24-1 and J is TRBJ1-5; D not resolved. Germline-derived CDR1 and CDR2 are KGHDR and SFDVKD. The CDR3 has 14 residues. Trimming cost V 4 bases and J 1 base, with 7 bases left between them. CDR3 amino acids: CATSEGRSNQPQHF. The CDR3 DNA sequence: TGTGCCACCAGTGAGGGGAGGAGCAATCAGCCCCAGCATTTT.

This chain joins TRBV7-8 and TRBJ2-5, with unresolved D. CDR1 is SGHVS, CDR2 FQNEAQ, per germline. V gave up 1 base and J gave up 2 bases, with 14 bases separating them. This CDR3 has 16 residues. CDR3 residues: CASSLVTNYQQETQYF. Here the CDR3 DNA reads TGTGCCAGCAGCTTAGTTACAAATTACCAGCAAGAGACCCAGTACTTC.

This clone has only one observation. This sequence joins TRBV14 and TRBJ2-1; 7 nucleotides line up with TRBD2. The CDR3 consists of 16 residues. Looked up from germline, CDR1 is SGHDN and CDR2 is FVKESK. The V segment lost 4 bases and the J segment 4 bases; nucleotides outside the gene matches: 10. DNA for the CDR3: TGTGCCAGCAGCCGGGTTGGGGAGGGCTTGTACAATGAGCAGTTCTTC. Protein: CASSRVGEGLYNEQFF.